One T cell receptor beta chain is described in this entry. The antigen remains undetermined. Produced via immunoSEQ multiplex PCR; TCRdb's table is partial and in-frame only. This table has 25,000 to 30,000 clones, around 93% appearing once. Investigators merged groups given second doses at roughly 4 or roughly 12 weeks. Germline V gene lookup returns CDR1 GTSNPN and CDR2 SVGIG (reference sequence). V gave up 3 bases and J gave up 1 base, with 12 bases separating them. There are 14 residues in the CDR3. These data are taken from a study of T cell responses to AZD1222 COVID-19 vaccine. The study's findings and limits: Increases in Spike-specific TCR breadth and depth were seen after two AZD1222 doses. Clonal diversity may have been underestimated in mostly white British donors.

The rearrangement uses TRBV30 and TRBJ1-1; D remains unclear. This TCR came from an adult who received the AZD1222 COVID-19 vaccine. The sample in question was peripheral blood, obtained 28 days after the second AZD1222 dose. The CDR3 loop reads CAWRVTAGNTEAFF. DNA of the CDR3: TGTGCCTGGAGGGTTACAGCGGGGAACACTGAAGCTTTCTTT.